This T cell receptor beta chain originates from a study of T cells in Graves' hyperthyroidism and ophthalmopathy (dated by TCRdb to about 2019). In the study overall: Peripheral blood was sampled at the time of initial diagnosis, prior to any treatment. TCR V-J signatures able to tell the groups apart were searched for in a discovery cohort of approximately 95 patients, of whom roughly 42 had Graves' ophthalmopathy and under 65 had stable Graves' hyperthyroidism. Prospective prediction of ophthalmopathy was tested in an independent validation cohort consisting of under 20 hyperthyroidism patients and around 16 patients who later progressed to ophthalmopathy. The approximately 100 discovery patients were randomly divided into training and test sets at a 7:3 ratio. In addition, the study compared T-cell repertoires in thyroid tissue and in blood from roughly six Graves' hyperthyroidism patients. Following sampling, methimazole starting at 30 mg daily was given to hyperthyroidism patients, and high-dose intravenous methylprednisolone was given to ophthalmopathy patients. TCR Vbeta CDR3 sequencing of approximately 140 peripheral blood samples (approximately 44 ophthalmopathy, approximately 80 hyperthyroidism and 17 progressor patients) is reported in the paper. Findings and caveats that apply to the study as a whole: No statistical method was used to set the sample size in advance, and investigators knew the group allocation. In validation, the model predicted progression to ophthalmopathy with around 71% sensitivity and roughly 75% specificity, a median of 6.5 months before onset. A 13 V-J signature model separated ophthalmopathy from stable hyperthyroidism, with around 88% sensitivity and roughly 81% specificity in cross-validation and 80%/75% in testing. Blood samples also contained most of the expanded thyroid clonotypes (frequency above 0.001), which suggests that blood repertoires may reflect thyroid immune responses.

In regard to this clonotype: No antigen is known for it. No much larger clone is present one base from it, and per-base qualities are unavailable.

Amplification of TCR beta CDR3 regions was carried out from RNA transcripts. For the first round of RT-PCR on the TCR CDR3, the HTBI primer set was used together with the Qiagen OneStep RT-PCR kit. Libraries were constructed in a second round of multiplex PCR, after which size selection and purification were carried out. Paired-end sequencing of the libraries was performed with 100 bp reads on an Illumina HiSeq2000. The study's own analysis went as follows. SOAPnuke was used to process the raw data, removing reads that contained adapters or uncalled bases, had a mean Phred below 15, or lacked an exact match to the constant primer or identifier. COPE v1.2.5 was used to merge high-quality paired reads, and clonotypes were defined as unique nucleotide sequences. Clonotypes were aligned to IMGT TRBV, TRBD and TRBJ reference segments using MiTCR v1.1. The analysis was restricted to V-J combinations with a frequency above 0.0001, which together covered approximately 99% of the repertoires. A TCS score was defined as the ratio of F50 (clonal expansion) to E x V (chaos), with BLOSUM62-based TCRdist applied between CDR3 peptides within each V-J. Welch's t-statistics and random forest reduced 514 V-J features to roughly 13, which were used in a naive Bayes classifier (R e1071). The public reads were quality trimmed at Q25 with fastp and then assembled into clones with MiXCR by TCRdb, keeping productive beta chains. For every CDR3 protein sequence, its rows merge into one entry that carries the most common genes and DNA. The V and J calls reflect TCRdb's pipeline rather than the authors' work. The sample yields roughly 380,000 distinct CDR3 sequences; approximately 15% were counted once. Roughly 11% of the sample comes from the top ten.

A patient counted as having stable Graves' hyperthyroidism if no progression to ophthalmopathy occurred over 18 months of follow-up. Hyperthyroidism patients were newly diagnosed, had a disease duration of under 2 months, and were aged 18 to 65 years. Patients with uncontrolled infections, other autoimmune diseases, pregnancy or lactation were excluded. Diagnoses relied on clinical symptoms, serum thyroxine and TRAb, thyroid ultrasound and orbital computed tomography. PBMCs were isolated from 7.5 to 10 ml of fresh peripheral blood by Ficoll-Paque density gradient centrifugation. Total RNA was extracted with Trizol reagent, and quality was checked on an Agilent 2100 Bioanalyzer. V is cut back by 4 bases and J by 12 bases, with 8 bases in the junction unmatched. There are 15 amino acids in the CDR3, from cysteine to phenylalanine inclusive. This entry keeps only the CDR3 DNA: 45 bases, framed from base 1. CDR1 SGHRS and CDR2 YFSETQ are derived from the germline V gene.

This clonotype originated in a woman aged 60 to 75 with Graves' hyperthyroidism. This receptor chain uses TRBV5-1 and TRBJ2-1; 15 bases in between match TRBD2. Sequenced: blood. The sequence in DNA is TGCGCCAGCAGCGGGGGACTAGCGGGAGGAGGTAGGCAGTTCTTC. Its protein is CASSGGLAGGGRQFF.